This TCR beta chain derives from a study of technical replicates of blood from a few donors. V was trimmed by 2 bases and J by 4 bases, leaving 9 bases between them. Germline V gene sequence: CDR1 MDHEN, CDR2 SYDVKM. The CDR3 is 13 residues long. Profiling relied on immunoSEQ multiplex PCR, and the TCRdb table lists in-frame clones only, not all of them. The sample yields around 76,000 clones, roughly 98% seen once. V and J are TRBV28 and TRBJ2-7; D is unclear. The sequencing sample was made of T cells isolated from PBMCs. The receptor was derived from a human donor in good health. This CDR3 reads CASSLITLYEQYF. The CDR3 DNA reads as TGTGCCAGCAGTTTAATAACCCTATACGAGCAGTACTTC.